Listed here are 4 T cell receptor beta chains from one sample, sequenced in a study of sequential checkpoint blockade in melanoma. The treatment is: randomized to nivolumab then ipilimumab (arm A) or the reverse (arm B). TCRdb's copy holds only in-frame clones and misses some; the assay was immunoSEQ multiplex PCR. Of over 25,000 clones listed, roughly 85% are singletons. The input for sequencing was CD8+ T cells sorted from blood (inferred from file names), taken from a patient given nivolumab and ipilimumab in sequence. These receptors came from a human donor with melanoma.

The gene calls are TRBV27 and TRBJ1-4; 9 bases are a match to TRBD1. The ends lost 4 bases at V and 8 bases at J; junction bases unmatched: 5. The germline gives CDR1 MNHEY, CDR2 SMNVEV (reference sequence). This CDR3 is built from 14 residues. CDR3 sequence reads: CASSYRQGGEKLFF. In nucleotides, the CDR3 is TGTGCCAGCAGTTACCGACAGGGGGGGGAAAAACTGTTTTTT. Variable domain in full (rest from reference TRBV27 and TRBJ1-4): EAQVTQNPRYLITVTGKKLTVTCSQNMNHEYMSWYRQDPGLGLRQIYYSMNVEVTDKGDVPEGYKVSRKEKRNFPLILESPSPNQTSLYFCASSYRQGGEKLFFGSGTQLSVL.

The chain's CDR3 is CASSQRVSNQGAREKLFF. In DNA, the CDR3 is TGCGCCAGCAGCCAAAGGGTGTCGAATCAGGGGGCAAGGGAAAAACTGTTTTTT. V is TRBV4-1 and J is TRBJ1-4; 8 nucleotides align to TRBD1. This CDR3 comprises 18 residues. The V segment lost 2 bases and the J segment 8 bases; nucleotides outside the gene matches: 16. Germline CDR1 MGHRA, CDR2 YSYEKL.

CDR3 loop: CASRPTGAYEQYF. DNA of the CDR3: TGTGCCAGTAGACCGACAGGGGCCTACGAGCAGTACTTC. The V gene is TRBV19, the J gene TRBJ2-7; 8 bases agree with TRBD1. The CDR3 sequence is 13 residues long. The V and J ends lost 6 bases and 2 bases, in that order; junction bases with no gene match: 3. Germline CDR1 LNHDA, CDR2 SQIVND (reference sequence).

The chain couples TRBV5-6 to TRBJ2-7; 9 bases agree with TRBD1. This CDR3 has 16 amino acids. The germline V gene has CDR1 SGHDT and CDR2 YYEEEE. J lost 0 bases, V lost 2 bases, and 6 bases had no gene match. For the CDR3, the DNA is TGTGCCAGCAGCTTCGGCCTGACAGGGGGCTCCTACGAGCAGTACTTC. Its protein is CASSFGLTGGSYEQYF.